Below are 25 T cell receptor beta chains sequenced from a single sample in a study of blood T cell repertoires in COVID-19. The method was immunoSEQ multiplex PCR; TCRdb's version includes in-frame clones alone and lacks a portion of them. Here the sample spans around 110,000 clones, approximately 80% being singletons. Sequenced sample: peripheral blood. Source of these receptors: a woman aged 70 to 79 with acute or convalescent COVID-19.

V is TRBV6-2 or TRBV6-3 and J is TRBJ2-5; 13 nucleotides align to TRBD2. J lost 5 bases, V lost 6 bases, and 12 bases had no gene match. The CDR3 runs 17 residues. From germline, CDR1 is MNHEY and CDR2 SVGEGT. CDR3 nucleotide sequence: TGTGCCAGCAGCCAAGGACTAGCGGGGGCCGAGGTGGAGACCCAGTACTTC. This codes for CASSQGLAGAEVETQYF.

The chain uses TRBV5-4 and TRBJ1-6; TRBD1 is a possible D gene (5 bases). This CDR3 comprises 15 residues. Trimming took 6 bases from V and 3 from J, leaving 13 bases between them. CDR1 and CDR2 from the germline V gene are SGHNT and YYREEE (reference sequence). The CDR3 spells CASTTGGSYNSPLHF. CDR3 nucleotides: TGTGCCAGCACCACGGGGGGTAGCTATAATTCACCCCTCCACTTT.

V gene TRBV11-2 combines with J gene TRBJ1-1; TRBD1 aligns across 9 bases. V was clipped by 5 bases and J by 2 bases; unmatched bases: 6. The CDR3 loop spans 15 amino acids. Germline V CDR1 and CDR2: SGHAT, FQNNGV. This CDR3 is CASSGMDRGNTEAFF. In DNA form, the CDR3 reads TGTGCCAGCAGCGGGATGGACAGGGGAAACACTGAAGCTTTCTTT.

The rearrangement links TRBV29-1 to TRBJ1-5; no firm D call. Germline loops: CDR1 SQVTM, CDR2 ANQGSEA. CDR3 length equals 13 residues. Trimming shortened V by 7 bases and J by 0 bases, and 10 bases separated the two germline ends. In nucleotides, the CDR3 is TGCAGCGAGTCGGAGGATAGCAATCAGCCCCAGCATTTT. Amino acids: CSESEDSNQPQHF.

The rearrangement links TRBV4-1 to TRBJ2-5, with a possible D match to TRBD1 (6 bases). V shed 3 bases and J shed 5 bases, with 19 bases lying between them. The CDR3 has 16 amino acids. Germline values: CDR1 MGHRA, CDR2 YSYEKL. The CDR3 loop is CASSQGARASGETQYF. In nucleotides, the CDR3 is TGCGCCAGCAGCCAGGGGGCGAGGGCCTCCGGGGAGACCCAGTACTTC.

The rearrangement uses TRBV6-5 and TRBJ1-2; D is unresolved. CDR1 and CDR2 from the germline V gene are MNHEY and SVGAGI. With 5 bases removed from V and 6 bases from J, the gap between germline ends came to 13 bases. The CDR3 has 13 amino acids. This CDR3 reads CASSTRHDDGYTF. For the CDR3, the DNA is TGTGCCAGCAGTACCCGACATGACGATGGCTACACCTTC.

The V gene is TRBV5-6, the J gene TRBJ1-4; 9 nucleotides line up with TRBD1. The V gene's germline CDR1 is SGHDT and CDR2 YYEEEE. Trimming took 0 bases from V and 8 from J; bases not matched to a gene: 14. The CDR3 covers 18 residues. The CDR3 is CASSLVTSTGTGKEKLFF. The CDR3 bases are TGTGCCAGCAGCTTGGTAACTTCCACCGGGACAGGGAAGGAAAAACTGTTTTTT.

This chain uses TRBV10-3 with TRBJ2-3; possibly TRBD2 for D (7 bases). Trimming left V 7 bases short and J 4 bases short, with 15 bases between. This CDR3 has 14 amino acids. The V gene's germline CDR1 is ENHRY and CDR2 SYGVKD. The CDR3 is CAINPGGGADTQYF. The CDR3 region has the DNA TGTGCCATCAACCCTGGAGGGGGGGCAGATACGCAGTATTTT.

About this clone: Other nucleotide sequences in the sample specify the same CDR3. The V gene is TRBV6-1, the J gene TRBJ1-5; no reliable D call. The CDR3 sequence is 15 residues long. Deletions cut 1 base from V and 4 bases from J, with 11 bases between. Germline-derived CDR1 and CDR2 are MNHNS and SASEGT. The CDR3 loop is CASSEGLRGNQPQHF. As DNA, the CDR3 is TGTGCCAGCAGTGAAGGGTTACGGGGTAATCAGCCCCAGCATTTT.

The J gene is TRBJ2-7, the V gene TRBV11-2; no clear D. V was pared by 1 base and J by 4 bases, with 8 bases between. The CDR3 length is 13 residues. Germline CDR1 is SGHAT and CDR2 is FQNNGV. The CDR3 protein is CASSLAPQYEQYV. The DNA of the CDR3 is TGTGCCAGCAGCTTAGCCCCCCAGTACGAGCAGTACGTC.

The V and J genes are TRBV25-1 and TRBJ1-6; possible D gene TRBD1, 6 bases. Germline lookup yields CDR1 MGHDK and CDR2 SYGVNS. V was shortened by 2 bases and J by 16 bases, with 18 bases between the two germline ends. The CDR3 totals 14 residues. The DNA for the CDR3 is TGTGCCAGCAGTGAACGGGGGGCCTCGTTACAACTCCACTTT. Translation gives CASSERGASLQLHF.

This sequence joins TRBV11-3 and TRBJ1-1; the D gene is possibly TRBD1 (5 bases). V shed 6 bases and J shed 10 bases, with 12 bases lying between them. Germline lookup yields CDR1 SGHNT and CDR2 YENEEA. The CDR3 contains 11 residues. The CDR3 bases are TGTGCCAGCAGTGACGGGGGGACAGCTTTCTTT. Translation: CASSDGGTAFF.

The chain combines TRBV5-5 with TRBJ1-6; 8 nucleotides line up with TRBD1. The CDR3 runs to 16 residues. Germline CDR1 SGHKS, CDR2 YYEKEE (reference sequence). The V and J ends lost 4 bases and 7 bases, in that order; junction bases with no gene match: 10. This chain's CDR3 is CASSPWAGQVNSPLHF. CDR3 sequence (DNA): TGTGCCAGCAGCCCGTGGGCGGGACAGGTGAATTCACCCCTCCACTTT. Drawing the rest from reference TRBV5-5 and TRBJ1-6, the complete variable domain is DAGVTQSPTHLIKTRGQQVTLRCSPISGHKSVSWYQQVLGQGPQFIFQYYEKEERGRGNFPDRFSARQFPNYSSELNVNALLLGDSALYLCASSPWAGQVNSPLHFGNGTRLTVT.

This clone turned up a few times. The V call is TRBV7-8, the J call TRBJ2-3, with TRBD2 matching 13 bases. Germline CDR1 and CDR2: SGHVS and FQNEAQ. Trimming cost V 5 bases and J 0 bases; bases outside gene matches: 2. CDR3 length: 16 residues. The CDR3 sequence is CASSAGLAGSTDTQYF. The DNA for the CDR3 is TGTGCCAGCAGCGCGGGACTAGCGGGAAGCACAGATACGCAGTATTTT.

V gene TRBV2 combines with J gene TRBJ2-3, with D possibly matching TRBD2 (5 bases). The V end was cut by 4 bases, the J end by 0 bases, with 8 bases between. Germline V gene sequence: CDR1 SNHLY, CDR2 FYNNEI. The CDR3 loop spans 14 amino acids. CDR3 amino acids: CASSVRGSTDTQYF. CDR3 sequence (DNA): TGTGCCAGCAGTGTACGGGGTAGCACAGATACGCAGTATTTT.

The rearrangement joins TRBV30 to TRBJ1-6; 8 nucleotides align to TRBD1. The CDR3 sequence is 15 residues long. Trimming removed 3 bases from V and 5 bases from J; junction bases left unmatched: 6. Germline V gene lookup returns CDR1 GTSNPN and CDR2 SVGIG (reference sequence). This CDR3 is CAWSRGTGDNSPLHF. The CDR3 DNA reads TGTGCCTGGAGCCGAGGGACAGGAGATAATTCACCCCTCCACTTT.

The gene calls are TRBV30 and TRBJ1-2; 7 bases fit TRBD1. Germline values: CDR1 GTSNPN, CDR2 SVGIG (reference sequence). V lost 7 bases, J lost 0 bases, and 14 bases stayed unmatched. There are 16 residues in the CDR3. The DNA of the CDR3 is TGTGCCTCGGATACCAGGGCAGGGGGGCCTAACTATGGCTACACCTTC. Amino acid sequence: CASDTRAGGPNYGYTF.

This clone showed up just a few times. V and J are TRBV3-1 (or the pseudogene TRBV3-2) and TRBJ2-7; D gene uncertain. Trimming took 1 base from V and 0 from J, leaving 10 bases between them. Per the germline V gene, CDR1 is LGHDT and CDR2 is YNNKEL (reference sequence). CDR3 size: 15 residues. The CDR3 nucleotides read TGTGCCAGCAGCCAAGCCCAGCGAAGCTCCTACGAGCAGTACGTC. Encoded protein: CASSQAQRSSYEQYV.

The chain combines TRBV5-5 with TRBJ2-7; TRBD1 aligns across 9 bases. Germline V gives CDR1 SGHKS, CDR2 YYEKEE (reference sequence). The length of the CDR3 is 13 residues. The J segment lost 7 bases and the V segment lost 4 bases, leaving 6 bases of the junction unmatched. CDR3 loop: CASSLQGAREQYV. The CDR3 nucleotides are TGTGCCAGCAGCCTACAGGGGGCTCGGGAGCAGTACGTC.

The chain combines TRBV10-3 with TRBJ2-6; 8 positions agree with TRBD1. Losses at the gene ends were 6 bases for V and 0 bases for J; bases not matched to a gene: 7. The V gene's germline CDR1 is ENHRY and CDR2 SYGVKD. This CDR3 contains 17 residues. CDR3 DNA sequence: TGTGCCATCAGCCGGACAGGGCGTAGCTCTGGGGCCAACGTCCTGACTTTC. This translates into CAISRTGRSSGANVLTF.

The V and J genes are TRBV30 and TRBJ1-1; D is perhaps TRBD1 (6 bases). Germline V gene lookup returns CDR1 GTSNPN and CDR2 SVGIG (reference sequence). The V end lost 2 bases, the J end lost 1 base, and 14 bases lay between the germline ends. This CDR3 contains 15 residues. The CDR3 spells CAWSFPRGQNTEAFF. The CDR3 DNA sequence: TGTGCCTGGAGTTTTCCCAGGGGCCAGAACACTGAAGCTTTCTTT.

The J gene is TRBJ2-1, the V gene TRBV10-2; 14 positions match TRBD2. The ends lost 6 bases at V and 3 bases at J; junction bases unmatched: 4. Looked up from germline, CDR1 is WSHSY and CDR2 is SAAADI. CDR3 length: 16 amino acids. CDR3 residues: CASSGTSGGHYNEQFF. CDR3 in DNA: TGCGCCAGCAGCGGGACTAGCGGGGGCCACTACAATGAGCAGTTCTTC.

The rearrangement links TRBV5-8 to TRBJ2-3; 7 bases map to TRBD1. This CDR3 comprises 16 residues. The junction had 10 bases not matched to a gene; V was cut back by 1 base and J by 5 bases. In germline, CDR1 is SGHTS, CDR2 YDEGEE. The CDR3 spells CASSLSSDREGDTQYF. The CDR3 DNA is TGTGCCAGCAGCTTGAGTTCTGACAGGGAAGGAGATACGCAGTATTTT.

This clone was observed once. The chain is built from TRBV7-3 and TRBJ2-3, with TRBD2 as a possible D gene (6 bases). Germline CDR1 and CDR2: SGHTA and FQGTGA. Trimming pared 2 bases from V and 0 bases from J, leaving 15 bases between. CDR3 size: 17 residues. This CDR3 reads CASSLGLATPSTDTQYF. CDR3 DNA: TGTGCCAGCAGCTTAGGTCTAGCGACACCTAGCACAGATACGCAGTATTTT.

The chain carries TRBV3-1 (or the pseudogene TRBV3-2) and TRBJ1-2, with TRBD1 identical over 7 bases. J was trimmed by 5 bases and V by 11 bases; bases with no gene match: 11. The CDR3 sequence is 13 residues long. Germline lookup yields CDR1 LGHDT and CDR2 YNNKEL (reference sequence). DNA of the CDR3: TGTGCCTCAAGACAGGGAGGTCTGTATGGCTACACCTTC. Protein sequence: CASRQGGLYGYTF.